The 11 T cell receptor beta chains given below trace back to one sample, sequenced in a study of human T cells and chemical hapten exposure. In TCRdb, the RACE reads were re-called with MiXCR into one record per CDR3 protein. The sample contains approximately 46,000 distinct CDR3 sequences, around a tenth of which appear only once. Time point meaning: patch test 2, 6 weeks after DPC sensitization. Treatment: therapeutic diphenylcyclopropenone sensitization with weekly scalp DPC. Unfractionated whole blood served as the source for total RNA extraction. The sequencing here drew on whole blood, taken in connection with sensitization to the hapten diphenylcyclopropenone (DPC). The receptors were sampled from a woman aged 30 to 39 with alopecia areata. Some clones in this sample may be carry-over from other donors' samples.

This clonotype was observed a handful of times. This chain connects TRBV11-3 to TRBJ2-2; D unresolved. Germline V gene lookup returns CDR1 SGHNT and CDR2 YENEEA. This CDR3 is 13 amino acids long. V lost 4 bases and J 5 bases, leaving 8 bases between the germline ends. Here the CDR3 DNA reads TGTGCCAGCAGCTCCGTTTGGACCGGGGAGCTGTTTTTT. Encoded protein: CASSSVWTGELFF.

The chain recombines TRBV7-2 with TRBJ2-7; either TRBD1 or TRBD2 may fit D (6 bases each). The germline V gene has CDR1 SGHTA and CDR2 FQGNSA. This CDR3 comprises 15 residues. Trimming pared 6 bases from V and 3 bases from J, leaving 18 bases between. CDR3 loop: CASREPGAGNYEQYF. The DNA for the CDR3 is TGTGCCAGCAGGGAACCGGGGGCAGGGAACTACGAGCAGTACTTC.

The rearrangement joins TRBV12-3 or TRBV12-4 to TRBJ2-3; 8 bases are a match to TRBD1. V was clipped by 6 bases and J by 4 bases; unmatched bases: 3. This CDR3 region has 13 residues. DNA for the CDR3: TGTGCCAGCAGGGTCAGGGGGCCAGATACGCAGTATTTT. Translating it yields CASRVRGPDTQYF.

This rearrangement joins TRBV11-3 to TRBJ2-2; D unresolved. The V gene's germline CDR1 is SGHNT and CDR2 YENEEA. The V end lost 2 bases, the J end lost 1 base, and 5 bases lay between the germline ends. The CDR3 is 14 residues long. CDR3 sequence reads: CASSLYGNTGELFF. For the CDR3, the DNA is TGTGCCAGCAGCTTATACGGGAACACCGGGGAGCTGTTTTTT.

J is TRBJ2-5 and V is TRBV5-3, with D maybe TRBD2 (6 bases). TRBV5-3 is flagged as an ORF with uncertain function. The CDR3 sequence is 18 residues long. V lost 4 bases to trimming and J lost 1 base, with 23 bases between them. CDR3 coding DNA: TGTGCCAGAAGCCCGAAGGTGACGGCGCAGCGGGCCCAAGAGACCCAGTACTTC. It translates to CARSPKVTAQRAQETQYF.

In its sample, this clonotype was seen once. The rearrangement links TRBV9 to TRBJ2-7; the D gene is possibly TRBD1 (5 bases). CDR1 SGDLS and CDR2 YYNGEE come from the germline V gene. This CDR3 comprises 16 residues. Trimming took 4 bases from V and 2 from J, leaving 19 bases between them. CDR3 residues: CASSPKAQGRPYEQYF. The CDR3 region has the DNA TGTGCCAGCAGCCCCAAGGCGCAGGGAAGGCCCTACGAGCAGTACTTC.

This clonotype was seen more than once but under ten times. V and J are TRBV29-1 and TRBJ2-2; the D gene is possibly TRBD2 (6 bases). V was clipped by 7 bases and J by 5 bases, with 8 bases between them. This CDR3 is built from 11 residues. Germline values: CDR1 SQVTM, CDR2 ANQGSEA. The CDR3 loop is CSAGGTGELFF. In DNA, the CDR3 is TGCAGCGCCGGGGGAACCGGGGAGCTGTTTTTT.

This clonotype has a count of ten or more. The V and J genes are TRBV4-3 and TRBJ2-7; 10 positions match TRBD1. With 3 bases clipped from V and 3 bases from J, the junction kept 5 bases outside the gene matches. The CDR3 sequence is 15 residues long. Germline assignment: CDR1 LGHNA and CDR2 YSLEER. The CDR3 DNA reads as TGCGCCAGCAGCCAGACCGGGACAGGGGACTACGAGCAGTACTTC. It is translated as CASSQTGTGDYEQYF.

This clonotype was observed a few times. The V gene is TRBV20-1, the J gene TRBJ2-7, with D unclear. V was cut by 3 bases and J by 0 bases, with 6 bases left in between. The CDR3 loop spans 12 amino acids. Germline V lookup: CDR1 DFQATT, CDR2 SNEGSKA (reference sequence). The CDR3 DNA reads TGCAGTGCTAGGAGTGGCTCCTACGAGCAGTACTTC. Translated: CSARSGSYEQYF.

This clonotype was detected only a few times. The V and J genes are TRBV5-1 and TRBJ2-5, with D possibly matching TRBD2 (5 bases). This CDR3 has 14 residues. Germline-derived CDR1 and CDR2 are SGHRS and YFSETQ. V lost 0 bases and J 1 base, leaving 7 bases between the germline ends. In DNA form, the CDR3 reads TGCGCCAGCAGCTTGGGGACTGCCCAAGAGACCCAGTACTTC. This encodes CASSLGTAQETQYF.

This clonotype was detected only a few times. This chain joins TRBV15 and TRBJ2-4, with D tentatively TRBD1 (6 bases). V was cut by 3 bases and J by 1 base, with 10 bases left in between. The CDR3 length is 15 residues. Germline V gene lookup returns CDR1 LNHNV and CDR2 YYDKDF (reference sequence). The CDR3 region is CATSRGDRAKNIQYF. CDR3 sequence (DNA): TGTGCCACCAGCAGGGGAGACAGGGCCAAAAACATTCAGTACTTC. Based on the CDR3 plus reference TRBV15 and TRBJ2-4, the full variable domain is DAMVIQNPRYQVTQFGKPVTLSCSQTLNHNVMYWYQQKSSQAPKLLFHYYDKDFNNEADTPDNFQSRRPNTSFCFLDIRSPGLGDTAMYLCATSRGDRAKNIQYFGAGTRLSVL.